Sequencing of this T cell receptor (beta chain) was carried out in a study of shared clonotypes between healthy human individuals. Study conclusions and caveats: The four-donor shared clonotypes exceeded non-shared clonotypes in generation probability, with non-shared ones scoring lower.

The naive CD8 fraction comprised CD45RO-negative cells positively selected for CCR7 and excluded terminally differentiated effector memory CD45RA+ cells. The run depth of the assay was deep. Repertoires were generated with immunoSEQ multiplex PCR, while TCRdb's copy carries only in-frame clones and drops some. Among about 2 million clones listed, about 94% were seen once. As for this clone: Its antigen remains unknown.

The CDR3 consists of 15 residues. Unmatched junction bases numbered 10, after V lost 6 bases and J lost 2 bases. The germline gives CDR1 SNHLY, CDR2 FYNNEI. The material sequenced was naive CD8+ T cells sorted from blood. The TCR sequence derives from a man younger than 30 in good health. The rearrangement joins TRBV2 to TRBJ2-7; TRBD2 matches 7 bases. As DNA, the CDR3 is TGTGCCAGCAGCGATTCCGCCGGACTAGCCTACGAGCAGTACTTC. It yields the protein CASSDSAGLAYEQYF.